What follows are 27 T cell receptor beta chains derived from one specimen sequenced in a study of tumor-infiltrating lymphocytes in oesophageal squamous cell carcinoma. TCRdb re-derived calls from the PCR reads in MiXCR, one entry per CDR3 protein. The sample lists some 13,000 distinct CDR3 sequences; over 50% were seen once. Source material: esophageal tumor tissue. These receptor sequences come from a female donor with esophageal squamous cell carcinoma.

CDR3 DNA: TGTGCCAGCACCGGAATGGGCCCCTACGAGCAGTACTTC. Protein: CASTGMGPYEQYF. This sequence joins TRBV6-8 and TRBJ2-1; D remains unclear. TRBJ2-7 explains the end of the DNA better; the J call may be wrong. This CDR3 region has 13 residues. Per germline, CDR1 MNHGY and CDR2 SAAAGT.

This chain uses TRBV6-1 with TRBJ2-5; 8 bases are a match to TRBD2. Germline CDR1 MNHNS, CDR2 SASEGT. This CDR3 has 16 residues. The V segment lost 6 bases and the J segment 11 bases; nucleotides outside the gene matches: 20. CDR3 region: CASSPSGVAGWNEQYF. The CDR3 DNA is TGTGCCAGCAGCCCCTCAGGGGTAGCGGGGTGGAATGAGCAGTACTTC.

The chain has TRBV28 and TRBJ2-3; 9 bases line up with TRBD2. The CDR3 length is 16 residues. The trim removed 2 bases at V and 2 bases at J, leaving 5 bases unmatched. From germline, CDR1 is MDHEN and CDR2 SYDVKM. The CDR3 protein is CASSLAGGPSTDTQYF. CDR3 sequence (DNA): TGTGCCAGCAGTTTAGCGGGAGGGCCATCCACAGATACGCAGTATTTT.

This chain links TRBV7-2 with TRBJ2-3; D gene unclear. This CDR3 has 12 residues. V lost 2 bases and J lost 4, with 4 bases in between. Germline V gene lookup returns CDR1 SGHTA and CDR2 FQGNSA. CDR3 region: CASSLSADTQYF. CDR3 DNA: TGTGCCAGCAGCTTAAGCGCAGATACGCAGTATTTT.

The chain has TRBV12-3 or TRBV12-4 and TRBJ1-2; D unclear. Deletions cut 3 bases from V and 8 bases from J, with 13 bases between. This CDR3 region has 13 residues. CDR3 in amino acids: CASSLRQTPGYTF. The CDR3 bases are TGTGCCAGCAGTTTGCGTCAGACCCCGGGCTACACCTTC.

About this clonotype itself: This may be a read error, as it is one base from a much larger clone. The V and J genes are TRBV11-3 and TRBJ2-1, with D unclear. The CDR3 is made up of 13 amino acids. Trimming removed 3 bases from V and 12 bases from J, with 15 bases in between. Looked up from germline, CDR1 is SGHNT and CDR2 is YENEEA. The CDR3 region is CASSFGPTTAQFF. CDR3 sequence (DNA): TGTGCCAGCAGCTTTGGACCTACTACGGCGCAGTTCTTC.

The chain joins TRBV4-1 to TRBJ2-7; D may be TRBD2 (6 bases). Matching the DNA end better, TRBJ2-5 makes the J call doubtful. Germline V gene data show CDR1 as MGHRA and CDR2 as YSYEKL. CDR3 length equals 12 residues. The CDR3 spells CASSLSEGTQYF. The CDR3 DNA sequence: TGCGCCAGCAGCCTATCGGAGGGGACCCAGTACTTC.

Written as DNA, the CDR3 is TGTGCCAGCAGTTTGTGGGAGGGCCACACAGATACGCAGTATTTT. This codes for CASSLWEGHTDTQYF. The chain carries TRBV27 and TRBJ2-3, with 7 bases fitting TRBD2. The J segment lost 2 bases and the V segment lost 3 bases, leaving 5 bases of the junction unmatched. The V gene's germline CDR1 is MNHEY and CDR2 SMNVEV (reference sequence). The CDR3 sequence is 15 residues long.

This clonotype turned up a few times. Since the CDR3 does not end with the conserved phenylalanine or tryptophan, this likely comes from a read error. The DNA is omitted, as the CDR3 cannot be located on it reliably, and the CDR3 follows TCRdb's listing. The rearrangement uses TRBV7-8 and TRBJ2-7; TRBD2 is the table's D call, not checked against the DNA. Germline V gives CDR1 SGHVS, CDR2 FQNEAQ. Counting both end residues, the CDR3 totals 15 amino acids. The CDR3 sequence is CASSLALDYGYTFGS.

This clonotype was observed a few times. This CDR3 reads CASSLSGSVWNTEAFF. The CDR3 DNA reads TGTGCCAGCAGCTTATCCGGAAGTGTTTGGAACACTGAAGCTTTCTTT. The chain is built from TRBV7-2 and TRBJ1-1; no definite D call. Trimming removed 2 bases at V and 1 base at J, with 14 bases between. The germline V gene has CDR1 SGHTA and CDR2 FQGNSA. The CDR3 loop spans 16 amino acids.

The chain has TRBV12-3 or TRBV12-4 and TRBJ2-3; D is unresolved. Gene TRBJ2-1 matches the end of the DNA better, so the J call may be wrong. This CDR3 has 13 amino acids. The CDR3 loop reads CASSLGSYNEQFF. The CDR3 DNA sequence: TGTGCCAGCAGTTTGGGTTCCTACAATGAGCAGTTCTTC.

The rearrangement uses TRBV7-9 and TRBJ2-7; D gene ambiguous. Trimming stripped 3 bases from V and 2 bases from J, with 5 bases between. The germline V gene encodes CDR1 SEHNR and CDR2 FQNEAQ (reference sequence). The CDR3 has 12 amino acids. CDR3 bases: TGTGCCAGCAGCTTTAAAGCCTACGAGCAGTACTTC. Protein: CASSFKAYEQYF.

The gene calls are TRBV6-5 and TRBJ1-1, with a tentative D call TRBD1 (5 bases). The germline V and J ends were trimmed by 2 bases and 0 bases, with 16 bases remaining between them. The V gene's germline CDR1 is MNHEY and CDR2 SVGAGI. The CDR3 contains 17 residues. DNA of the CDR3: TGTGCCAGCAGTTACAAAGGTTGGGGGACCCTGAACACTGAAGCTTTCTTT. This sequence encodes CASSYKGWGTLNTEAFF.

This clonotype was recorded a few times. This sequence joins TRBV7-9 and TRBJ2-7; tentative D call: TRBD1 (7 bases). Trimming took off 6 bases at V and 7 bases at J, with 19 bases between the two ends. Germline lookup yields CDR1 SEHNR and CDR2 FQNEAQ (reference sequence). The CDR3 spans 14 residues. CDR3 sequence reads: CASRQGGAGNEQYF. CDR3 coding DNA: TGTGCCAGCAGGCAGGGGGGCGCCGGGAATGAGCAGTACTTC.

Concerning this clonotype: It is likely a read error, because the conserved phenylalanine at the end of the CDR3 is missing. The limits of the CDR3 on the DNA are not certain, so only TCRdb's listed CDR3 is given. The V call is TRBV7-2, the J call TRBJ2-3; no DNA check was done on the table's D call, TRBD2. Germline V gives CDR1 SGHTA, CDR2 FQGNSA. The length of the CDR3 is 18 amino acids, counting both ends. The CDR3 loop is CASSLGRTSGYNEQFFGT.

Only a few counts were recorded for this clonotype. V is TRBV11-2 and J is TRBJ2-1, with a weak D call TRBD2 (5 bases). The V and J ends lost 0 bases and 1 base respectively, with 13 bases between them. CDR1 and CDR2 from the germline V gene are SGHAT and FQNNGV. CDR3 length: 17 amino acids. CDR3 nucleotide sequence: TGTGCCAGCAGCTTAGATCGCGGACTCCTTTCCTACAATGAGCAGTTCTTC. It translates to CASSLDRGLLSYNEQFF.

J is TRBJ2-3 and V is TRBV7-2; D may be TRBD2 (6 bases). Germline CDR1 reads SGHTA; CDR2 reads FQGNSA. The CDR3 sequence is 14 residues long. Trimming stripped 4 bases from V and 4 bases from J, with 12 bases between. Written as DNA, the CDR3 is TGTGCCAGCAGCTCGCGTCCGGGGGCAGATACGCAGTATTTT. Its translation is CASSSRPGADTQYF.

The sample holds a few counts of this clonotype. Written as DNA, the CDR3 is TGTGCCAGCAGCTTAGAGGGGTGGAGGAACACTGAAGCTTTCTTT. This sequence encodes CASSLEGWRNTEAFF. The rearrangement joins TRBV7-2 to TRBJ1-1; TRBD1 might be the D (5 bases). The CDR3 consists of 15 residues. Germline V gene sequence: CDR1 SGHTA, CDR2 FQGNSA. With 1 base removed from V and 1 base from J, the gap between germline ends came to 10 bases. Full variable domain (missing parts from reference TRBV7-2 and TRBJ1-1): GAGVSQSPSNKVTEKGKDVELRCDPISGHTALYWYRQSLGQGLEFLIYFQGNSAPDKSGLPSDRFSAERTGGSVSTLTIQRTQQEDSAVYLCASSLEGWRNTEAFFGQGTRLTVV.

The rearrangement uses TRBV2 and TRBJ2-5; D ambiguous. The CDR3 has 11 residues. CDR1 SNHLY and CDR2 FYNNEI come from the germline V gene. V lost 7 bases and J 5 bases, leaving 8 bases between the germline ends. CDR3 residues: CASNSYETQYF. The CDR3, as DNA: TGTGCCAGCAACTCCTATGAGACCCAGTACTTC.

V is TRBV7-6 and J is TRBJ2-5; unclear D gene. Trimming took off 3 bases at V and 2 bases at J, with 7 bases between the two ends. Germline V CDR1 and CDR2: SGHVS, FNYEAQ. This CDR3 comprises 13 residues. CDR3 amino acids: CASSFRRQETQYF. CDR3 DNA sequence: TGTGCCAGCAGCTTCAGGCGGCAAGAGACCCAGTACTTC.

This sequence joins TRBV20-1 and TRBJ2-7; D gene uncertain. The J call may be mistaken, given a closer DNA end match to TRBJ2-5. The CDR3 length is 13 residues. The germline gives CDR1 DFQATT, CDR2 SNEGSKA (reference sequence). The CDR3 DNA is TGCAGTGCTAGTCCCCCGATCACGGAGACCCAGTACTTC. Protein: CSASPPITETQYF.

This chain joins TRBV7-3 and TRBJ2-5; 8 bases are shared with TRBD2. The CDR3 runs 15 residues. Germline CDR1 is SGHTA and CDR2 is FQGTGA. V shed 5 bases and J 1 base; nucleotides not matched to a gene: 6. CDR3: CASSLVAGSQETQYF. In nucleotides, the CDR3 is TGTGCCAGCAGCCTGGTAGCGGGGTCCCAAGAGACCCAGTACTTC.

CDR3 amino acids: CASSSKREARTDTQYF. The CDR3 DNA reads as TGTGCCAGCAGCTCTAAGCGGGAGGCCCGCACAGATACGCAGTATTTT. The chain combines TRBV7-3 with TRBJ2-3, with 9 positions matching TRBD2. This CDR3 comprises 16 residues. Germline CDR1 reads SGHTA; CDR2 reads FQGTGA. With 4 bases clipped from V and 1 base from J, the junction kept 6 bases outside the gene matches. Based on the CDR3 plus reference TRBV7-3 and TRBJ2-3, the full variable domain is GAGVSQTPSNKVTEKGKYVELRCDPISGHTALYWYRQSLGQGPEFLIYFQGTGAADDSGLPNDRFFAVRPEGSVSTLKIQRTERGDSAVYLCASSSKREARTDTQYFGPGTRLTVL.

V is TRBV7-8 and J is TRBJ2-5, with 8 bases identical to TRBD1. The CDR3 loop spans 15 amino acids. With 1 base clipped from V and 11 bases from J, the junction kept 12 bases outside the gene matches. Germline loops: CDR1 SGHVS, CDR2 FQNEAQ. The DNA of the CDR3 is TGTGCCAGCAGCTTAGGGGCAGGGGGCTCCTATGAGCAGTACTTC. It translates to CASSLGAGGSYEQYF.

Relative to its sample, this clonotype is medium-sized. The chain uses TRBV12-3 or TRBV12-4 and TRBJ2-6; possibly TRBD1 for D (5 bases). V was trimmed by 6 bases and J by 2 bases, leaving 20 bases between them. This CDR3 contains 18 residues. CDR3 loop: CASSDIDRVTAGANVLTF. CDR3 nucleotide sequence: TGTGCCAGCAGCGATATAGACAGAGTTACAGCTGGGGCCAACGTCCTGACTTTC.

This chain connects TRBV7-2 to TRBJ2-3; TRBD2 matches at 10 bases. J was trimmed by 1 base and V by 3 bases; bases with no gene match: 1. There are 15 residues in the CDR3. Germline CDR1 and CDR2: SGHTA and FQGNSA. Written as DNA, the CDR3 is TGTGCCAGCAGCTTGGGGACTAGCGGCACAGATACGCAGTATTTT. Translating it yields CASSLGTSGTDTQYF.

In the case of this clonotype: At one end, the junction sequence differs from germline, possibly due to a read error. This chain links TRBV15 with TRBJ2-1; possible D gene TRBD1, 5 bases. CDR3 length: 14 residues. Looked up from germline, CDR1 is LNHNV and CDR2 is YYDKDF (reference sequence). CDR3 bases: TGTGCCACCAGCAGAGTCCAGGGCAATTCACCCCTCCACTTC. Translated: CATSRVQGNSPLHF. The full variable domain, in which reference TRBV15 and TRBJ2-1 provide the parts outside the CDR3, is DAMVIQNPRYQVTQFGKPVTLSCSQTLNHNVMYWYQQKSSQAPKLLFHYYDKDFNNEADTPDNFQSRRPNTSFCFLDIRSPGLGDTAMYLCATSRVQGNSPLHFGPGTRLTVL.